The sample holds many counts of the clone carrying this TCR beta chain. No antigen is known for it. These data originate in a study of blood T cells in healthy people across ages. Study-wide results and caveats: Versus aged donors, long-lived donors had higher diversity and more naive CD4+ cells. Donor CMV status was unknown, possibly confounding expanded clonotype changes.

With 0 bases removed from V and 0 bases from J, the gap between germline ends came to 0 bases. CDR1 and CDR2 (germline): DFQATT, SNEGSKA (reference sequence). The CDR3 consists of 13 residues. The total RNA that was extracted per sample amounted to at least 5.5 micrograms. A sample-barcoded 5' primer and a J-beta primer mix were used in a second PCR of about 7 to 12 cycles. TCRdb fed the 5' RACE reads into MiXCR, producing one record per CDR3 protein. The data show 1,800,000 or so distinct CDR3 sequences, about 39% seen once. The receptor was isolated from a human donor in good health. Sequencing used blood. V and J are TRBV20-1 and TRBJ2-6; D is unclear. The CDR3 bases are TGCAGTGCTAGAGACTCTGGGGCCAACGTCCTGACTTTC. Encoded protein: CSARDSGANVLTF.